One T cell receptor (beta chain) is described in this entry. Trimming took off 4 bases at V and 2 bases at J, with 9 bases between the two ends. Germline assignment: CDR1 SGHDN and CDR2 FVKESK. This CDR3 has 13 amino acids. Sequencing was performed with immunoSEQ multiplex PCR; in TCRdb, only in-frame clones are kept and a portion is missing. The profile shows 2 million to 2.5 million clones, about 93% of them singletons. This entry is derived from a study of shared clonotypes between healthy human individuals. Naive CD8 cells lacked CD45RO, underwent positive selection for CCR7 and left out terminally differentiated effector memory CD45RA+ cells.

The TCR originated in a man aged 18 to 29 in good health. Some clones in this sample may be carry-over from other donors' samples. V and J are TRBV14 and TRBJ2-7; no reliable D call. Specimen: naive CD8+ T cells from PBMCs. The CDR3 DNA reads as TGTGCCAGCAGCCGTCGGCTGGCCTACGAGCAGTACTTC. This gives the protein CASSRRLAYEQYF. The variable domain in full, completed from reference TRBV14 and TRBJ2-7, reads EAGVTQFPSHSVIEKGQTVTLRCDPISGHDNLYWYRRVMGKEIKFLLHFVKESKQDESGMPNNRFLAERTGGTYSTLKVQPAELEDSGVYFCASSRRLAYEQYFGPGTRLTVT.